The rows below give T cell receptor beta chains drawn from one sample of a study of identical twins. TCRdb called the 5' RACE reads again in MiXCR, with one record for every CDR3 protein. The sample carries 700,000 or so distinct CDR3 sequences, 8.6% recorded once. These sequences were also reported in another study, on yellow fever vaccine responses in identical twins.

The sample comprised PBMCs. Receptors were obtained from a young woman in good health. CDR3s include the opening cysteine and the closing phenylalanine or tryptophan.

>TRBV3-1|TRBJ2-2
CASSRRQGDTGELFF
>TRBV7-2|TRBJ2-1
CASSPQTDEQFF
>TRBV29-1|TRBJ2-7
CSVRGQEARIYEQYF
>TRBV5-6|TRBJ1-4
CASSSRKSTGYEKLFF
>TRBV2|TRBJ2-7
CASSERGGYPLYEQYF
>TRBV4-2|TRBJ2-3
CASSRSGGQSTDTQYF
>TRBV7-2|TRBJ2-7
CASSSVVSYEQYF
>TRBV5-6|TRBJ2-7
CASSLRSGDEQYF
>TRBV4-3|TRBJ1-2
CASSQDWARTLNGYTF
>TRBV6-1|TRBJ1-4
CASSDGEGYEKLFF
>TRBV3-1|TRBJ2-3
CASSRGWGETTDTQYF
>TRBV3-1|TRBJ2-4
CASSQVNSGATQGIQYF
>TRBV18|TRBJ2-7
CASSGDGPYEQYF
>TRBV20-1|TRBJ2-5
CSARGSRWASGIFQYF
>TRBV24-1|TRBJ2-3
CATSDLKQGLNTDTQYF
>TRBV7-2|TRBJ2-7
CASSLPSLSYEQYF